In this sample, the clone carrying this TCR beta chain turned up a few times. This sample includes further DNA sequences coding for the same CDR3. These data come from a study of cytomegalovirus exposure and HLA in healthy donors. Deletions cut 0 bases from V and 1 base from J, with 3 bases between. CDR3 length equals 13 residues. The germline gives CDR1 SGHTA, CDR2 FQGTGA. The protocol was immunoSEQ multiplex PCR, while the TCRdb copy is restricted to in-frame clones and leaves out a portion. The profile covers 250,000 to 400,000 clones, with around 87% appearing a single time and about 1% taken by the ten largest.

This receptor was identified in a woman between 25 and 40 years old in good health and CMV-seropositive. The chain combines TRBV7-3 with TRBJ1-1; D gene unclear. The sample consisted of PBMCs. CDR3: CASSLTRNTEAFF. The CDR3 nucleotides are TGTGCCAGCAGCTTAACGAGGAACACTGAAGCTTTCTTT.